The 20 T cell receptor beta chains below all came from one sample that was sequenced in a study of regulatory T cells (dated by TCRdb to 2016 to 2019). The library was prepared using the immunoSEQ multiplex PCR assay. The multiplex PCR used 52 forward TRBV primers and 13 reverse TRBJ primers, with assay-based and computational corrections for amplification bias. As stored in TCRdb, this immuneACCESS dataset retains in-frame rearrangements with V and J assigned. A fraction of the clones does not appear; measured against another copy, unresolved V genes explain less than half of the discrepancy, and the remainder lacks a known reason. The sample contains 25,000 or so clones, approximately 91% of them found a single time. The ten largest clones represent about 1.3% of the sample. What the research found in general, with its limitations: Hydrophobic residues at CDR3 positions 6 and 7 were enriched in conventional CD4+ T cells from CD3G-deficient patients, which suggests more self-reactive specificities.

Their antigens are not known. Sequenced: conventional CD4+ T cells sorted from blood. The receptors originated from a child under 18 with CD3G deficiency.

The gene calls are TRBV7-9 and TRBJ1-1; the D is unclear. The CDR3 runs 13 residues. Deletions cut 1 base from V and 5 bases from J, with 8 bases between. Germline CDR1 is SEHNR and CDR2 is FQNEAQ (reference sequence). The chain's CDR3 is CASSLGQGTEAFF. Here the CDR3 DNA reads TGTGCCAGCAGCTTAGGACAAGGGACTGAAGCTTTCTTT.

The chain carries TRBV6-1 and TRBJ2-3; no clear D. The germline V gene has CDR1 MNHNS and CDR2 SASEGT. The V end lost 4 bases, the J end lost 6 bases, and 11 bases lay between the germline ends. This CDR3 comprises 13 residues. The CDR3 DNA reads as TGTGCCAGCAGTGCGGGCCACCACGATACGCAGTATTTT. This sequence encodes CASSAGHHDTQYF.

The rearrangement joins TRBV27 to TRBJ2-6; D not resolved. Germline lookup yields CDR1 MNHEY and CDR2 SMNVEV (reference sequence). V shed 8 bases and J shed 0 bases, with 5 bases lying between them. The CDR3 is made up of 13 amino acids. The CDR3 region is CASGLSGANVLTF. CDR3 DNA: TGTGCCAGCGGGCTCTCTGGGGCCAACGTCCTGACTTTC.

This clone was found once. This chain links TRBV10-1 with TRBJ2-3; TRBD2 aligns across 12 bases. CDR3 length: 16 residues. Germline V lookup: CDR1 WNHNN, CDR2 SYGVQD (reference sequence). CDR3 sequence: CTLRGLAGGKADTQYF. In nucleotides, the CDR3 is TGCACCTTGAGGGGCCTAGCGGGAGGGAAGGCAGATACGCAGTATTTT.

The chain joins TRBV6-1 to TRBJ2-7, with 12 bases aligning to TRBD2. The CDR3 runs 15 residues. V gave up 6 bases and J gave up 3 bases; unmatched junction bases: 6. The V gene's germline CDR1 is MNHNS and CDR2 SASEGT. The CDR3 protein is CASSQGLAGYYEQYF. DNA of the CDR3: TGTGCCAGCAGCCAAGGACTAGCGGGGTACTACGAGCAGTACTTC.

The chain carries TRBV11-2 and TRBJ2-7; a weak D match, TRBD1 (5 bases). The CDR3 runs to 15 residues. Trimming removed 1 base from V and 5 bases from J, with 15 bases in between. In germline, CDR1 is SGHAT, CDR2 FQNNGV. The CDR3 sequence is CASSLAGFGSNEQYF. The CDR3 DNA sequence: TGTGCCAGCAGCTTAGCAGGGTTTGGCTCTAACGAGCAGTACTTC.

In DNA, the CDR3 is TGTGCCAGCAGTAAAGCGGGACAGGGGGCATCGGATACGCAGTATTTT. Translation gives CASSKAGQGASDTQYF. The chain is built from TRBV28 and TRBJ2-3, with 12 bases aligning to TRBD1. This CDR3 spans 16 amino acids. V gave up 5 bases and J gave up 6 bases; unmatched junction bases: 9. Germline V gene lookup returns CDR1 MDHEN and CDR2 SYDVKM.

The rearrangement links TRBV7-9 to TRBJ2-5; TRBD1 is a possible D gene (5 bases). The V end lost 4 bases, the J end lost 1 base, and 13 bases lay between the germline ends. This CDR3 comprises 15 residues. Germline V lookup: CDR1 SEHNR, CDR2 FQNEAQ (reference sequence). The CDR3 sequence is CASSSRQSSQETQYF. The CDR3 DNA reads TGTGCCAGCAGCTCCAGACAGTCAAGCCAAGAGACCCAGTACTTC.

The genes are TRBV19 and TRBJ2-2, with 9 positions matching TRBD2. There are 15 residues in the CDR3. From germline, CDR1 is LNHDA and CDR2 SQIVND (reference sequence). The trim removed 3 bases at V and 5 bases at J, leaving 4 bases unmatched. The chain's CDR3 is CASSISLAGTGELFF. CDR3 coding DNA: TGTGCCAGTAGTATCAGCCTAGCGGGAACCGGGGAGCTGTTTTTT.

V and J are TRBV5-1 and TRBJ2-7; TRBD1 matches 9 bases. The CDR3 spans 14 residues. Trimming removed 4 bases from V and 4 bases from J; junction bases left unmatched: 6. CDR1 is SGHRS and CDR2 is YFSETQ in the germline V gene. Here the CDR3 reads CASSPWGQGYEQYF. The CDR3, as DNA: TGCGCCAGCAGCCCCTGGGGACAGGGATACGAGCAGTACTTC.

The J gene is TRBJ2-7, the V gene TRBV10-3; 9 bases align to TRBD2. The CDR3 is 14 amino acids. J lost 1 base, V lost 10 bases, and 8 bases had no gene match. Germline-derived CDR1 and CDR2 are ENHRY and SYGVKD. CDR3 amino acids: CATKAGGLSYEQYF. The DNA for the CDR3 is TGTGCCACCAAGGCGGGAGGGCTTTCCTACGAGCAGTACTTC.

In this sample, this clone turned up once. V usage is TRBV5-1 and J usage is TRBJ2-5; D perhaps matches TRBD1 (5 bases). The CDR3 runs to 16 residues. Per the germline V gene, CDR1 is SGHRS and CDR2 is YFSETQ. Trimming took off 0 bases at V and 1 base at J, with 13 bases between the two ends. The CDR3 loop is CASSLGARGSQETQYF. CDR3 nucleotide sequence: TGCGCCAGCAGCTTGGGGGCAAGGGGATCCCAAGAGACCCAGTACTTC.

The DNA for the CDR3 is TGTGCCAGCAGCTTAGGGGGGACAGGGTACACAGATACGCAGTATTTT. As protein: CASSLGGTGYTDTQYF. V and J are TRBV7-8 and TRBJ2-3; 9 bases map to TRBD1. Looked up from germline, CDR1 is SGHVS and CDR2 is FQNEAQ. This CDR3 has 16 residues. With V trimmed by 1 base and J by 2 bases, 4 bases remained unmatched.

The chain links TRBV7-2 to TRBJ2-3; 7 bases are shared with TRBD1. This CDR3 is built from 13 residues. Germline CDR1 SGHTA, CDR2 FQGNSA. V dropped 4 bases and J dropped 6; count of bases not matched to a gene: 4. Written as DNA, the CDR3 is TGTGCCAGCAGCTCACAACAGGGGGATACGCAGTATTTT. Amino acid sequence: CASSSQQGDTQYF.

The chain is built from TRBV6-1 and TRBJ2-3; unclear D gene. The ends were cut back, 2 bases at V and 8 bases at J, with 14 bases in the middle. CDR3 size: 14 residues. The germline V gene has CDR1 MNHNS and CDR2 SASEGT. The CDR3 region is CASSEMAFGGTQYF. The DNA for the CDR3 is TGTGCCAGCAGTGAAATGGCGTTCGGTGGTACGCAGTATTTT.

The genes are TRBV19 and TRBJ2-1, with D perhaps given as TRBD1 or TRBD2 (5 bases each). This CDR3 has 11 residues. The germline V gene has CDR1 LNHDA and CDR2 SQIVND (reference sequence). The CDR3 DNA follows: TGTGCTTCGTCGGGGCCCAATGAGCAGTTCTTC. Protein sequence: CASSGPNEQFF.

The rearrangement uses TRBV28 and TRBJ2-7; D tentatively reads TRBD1 or TRBD2 (5 bases each). The CDR3 runs 16 residues. V lost 3 bases, J lost 2 bases, and 17 bases lay in between. CDR1 and CDR2 (germline): MDHEN, SYDVKM. In DNA, the CDR3 is TGTGCCAGCAGTTTGCAGGGCGGGTCTTTAACCTACGAGCAGTACTTC. This translates into CASSLQGGSLTYEQYF.

The rearrangement joins TRBV11-2 to TRBJ1-3; no firm D call. V lost 8 bases to trimming and J lost 0 bases, with 11 bases between them. This CDR3 has 14 amino acids. Per the germline V gene, CDR1 is SGHAT and CDR2 is FQNNGV. CDR3 loop: CASAPRNSGNTIYF. The CDR3 DNA follows: TGTGCCAGCGCTCCCCGAAACTCTGGAAACACCATATATTTT. The entire variable domain, with the rest obtained from reference TRBV11-2 and TRBJ1-3, is as follows: EAGVAQSPRYKIIEKRQSVAFWCNPISGHATLYWYQQILGQGPKLLIQFQNNGVVDDSQLPKDRFSAERLKGVDSTLKIQPAKLEDSAVYLCASAPRNSGNTIYFGEGSWLTVV.

The table lists this clone with a count of one. The CDR3 is CAISPGQGNYEQYF. As DNA, the CDR3 is TGTGCCATCAGTCCGGGACAGGGAAATTACGAGCAGTACTTC. The genes are TRBV10-3 and TRBJ2-7, with TRBD1 matching 9 bases. V lost 5 bases and J lost 4; bases outside the gene matches: 6. The CDR3 spans 14 residues. Germline V gives CDR1 ENHRY, CDR2 SYGVKD.

The chain joins TRBV19 to TRBJ1-1, with 8 bases that match TRBD1. Germline V CDR1 and CDR2: LNHDA, SQIVND (reference sequence). After removal of 11 bases from V and 4 bases from J, the junction contained 6 bases not matched to a gene. CDR3 size: 12 residues. The DNA of the CDR3 is TGTGCCGCAGGGACAGGTGCCACTGAAGCTTTCTTT. Translation gives CAAGTGATEAFF.